The 27 T cell receptor beta chains presented below share a single source sample, sequenced in a study of blood T cell repertoires in COVID-19 (TCRdb year 2020). Preparation of the library involved the immunoSEQ multiplex PCR assay. Held by TCRdb, this immuneACCESS table contains in-frame sequences only and omits some clones. Under half of the omission traces to an unresolved V gene where checked; the cause of the rest is unknown. The sample has roughly 60,000 clones on record, about nine tenths of them singletons. About a tenth of the sample belongs to the ten largest clones. The material sequenced was peripheral blood. Receptors were obtained from a human donor with acute or convalescent COVID-19. The donor label of this sample is uncertain.

The chain recombines TRBV5-1 with TRBJ2-5, with D possibly matching TRBD2 (5 bases). Trimming shortened V by 4 bases and J by 2 bases, and 12 bases separated the two germline ends. CDR3 length: 14 amino acids. Germline V CDR1 and CDR2: SGHRS, YFSETQ. CDR3 region: CASSPEVRQETQYF. CDR3 DNA sequence: TGCGCCAGCAGCCCGGAGGTACGTCAAGAGACCCAGTACTTC.

The rearrangement joins TRBV6-1 to TRBJ1-1; D not resolved. The CDR3 runs to 14 residues. The germline V gene has CDR1 MNHNS and CDR2 SASEGT. Between the trimmed V and J ends, which lost 2 bases and 1 base, there was a span of 8 bases. The CDR3 bases are TGTGCCAGCAGTGAACTGGCCCGGAACACTGAAGCTTTCTTT. Translated: CASSELARNTEAFF.

The genes are TRBV3-1 (or the pseudogene TRBV3-2) and TRBJ2-1; 7 nucleotides line up with TRBD1. CDR3 length: 15 residues. Germline lookup yields CDR1 LGHDT and CDR2 YNNKEL (reference sequence). Trimming cost V 1 base and J 4 bases; bases outside gene matches: 4. The CDR3 protein is CASSQALGQYNEQFF. The CDR3 bases are TGTGCCAGCAGCCAAGCCTTGGGACAGTACAATGAGCAGTTCTTC.

Worth noting for this clone: Its ends do not fully match the called genes, so a read error is possible. The chain recombines TRBV7-7 with TRBJ2-5; D might be TRBD1 (6 bases). From germline, CDR1 is SSHAT and CDR2 FNYEAQ (reference sequence). The CDR3 loop spans 15 amino acids. CDR3 in DNA: TGTGCTAGCAGCCTCCAGGGGACAACCCAAGAGACCCAGTACTTC. This codes for CASSLQGTTQETQYF.

This chain links TRBV7-2 with TRBJ2-3, with TRBD1 matching over 8 bases. V lost 4 bases to trimming and J lost 4 bases; unmatched junction nucleotides: 4. Germline V CDR1 and CDR2: SGHTA, FQGNSA. CDR3 length equals 14 residues. The CDR3 spells CASSSDRGPDTQYF. The CDR3 nucleotides are TGTGCCAGCAGCTCCGACAGGGGCCCAGATACGCAGTATTTT. Looking up the rest from reference TRBV7-2 and TRBJ2-3 gives the full variable domain: GAGVSQSPSNKVTEKGKDVELRCDPISGHTALYWYRQSLGQGLEFLIYFQGNSAPDKSGLPSDRFSAERTGGSVSTLTIQRTQQEDSAVYLCASSSDRGPDTQYFGPGTRLTVL.

The chain joins TRBV19 to TRBJ1-5; 7 bases are shared with TRBD1. The CDR3 is 13 residues long. Germline-derived CDR1 and CDR2 are LNHDA and SQIVND (reference sequence). V shed 5 bases, J shed 7 bases, and the junction held 5 bases outside the gene matches. The CDR3 DNA reads TGTGCCAGTAGTGCGGACAGGATGCAGCCCCAGCATTTT. Residues: CASSADRMQPQHF.

V usage is TRBV11-3 and J usage is TRBJ2-7; TRBD2 is a possible D gene (5 bases). Looked up from germline, CDR1 is SGHNT and CDR2 is YENEEA. V lost 4 bases, J lost 5 bases, and 12 bases lay in between. The CDR3 has 13 residues. CDR3 in amino acids: CASSSPGFHEQYF. The CDR3, as DNA: TGTGCCAGCAGCTCGCCGGGGTTCCACGAGCAGTACTTC.

The J gene is TRBJ2-1, the V gene TRBV7-2; TRBD2 matches 9 bases. Germline CDR1 SGHTA, CDR2 FQGNSA. V lost 2 bases to trimming and J lost 7 bases; unmatched junction nucleotides: 6. This CDR3 is 15 amino acids long. The CDR3: CASSLRRGGRNEQFF. CDR3 sequence (DNA): TGTGCCAGCAGCTTACGGCGGGGGGGCAGGAATGAGCAGTTCTTC.

J is TRBJ2-3 and V is TRBV5-1; no definite D call. The CDR3 extends over 16 amino acids. V lost 2 bases, J lost 4 bases, and 17 bases lay in between. CDR1 is SGHRS and CDR2 is YFSETQ in the germline V gene. The CDR3 bases are TGCGCCAGCAGCTTAGTTCGAGACTTACGTTCAGATACGCAGTATTTT. Encoded protein: CASSLVRDLRSDTQYF.

The rearrangement links TRBV27 to TRBJ2-1, with D possibly matching TRBD1 (6 bases). The V and J ends lost 0 bases and 13 bases respectively, with 19 bases between them. Germline CDR1 MNHEY, CDR2 SMNVEV (reference sequence). CDR3 length: 15 amino acids. The CDR3 is CASSLSMASGGAQFF. The DNA for the CDR3 is TGTGCCAGCAGTTTATCAATGGCCAGTGGGGGCGCTCAGTTCTTC.

This chain connects TRBV11-2 to TRBJ2-2, with 10 positions matching TRBD2. Per the germline V gene, CDR1 is SGHAT and CDR2 is FQNNGV. J was trimmed by 6 bases and V by 7 bases; bases with no gene match: 5. CDR3 size: 14 residues. CDR3 in amino acids: CASNRLAGAGELFF. The DNA of the CDR3 is TGTGCCAGCAACCGCCTAGCGGGAGCCGGGGAGCTGTTTTTT.

The CDR3 reads CASGRRTGHNEQFF. The DNA of the CDR3 is TGCGCCAGCGGCCGCCGAACAGGCCACAATGAGCAGTTCTTC. The rearrangement links TRBV5-1 to TRBJ2-1; tentatively, D is TRBD1 (5 bases). Per germline, CDR1 SGHRS and CDR2 YFSETQ. The CDR3 runs 14 residues. The germline V and J ends were trimmed by 7 bases and 5 bases, with 16 bases remaining between them. Full variable domain (rest looked up from reference TRBV5-1 and TRBJ2-1): KAGVTQTPRYLIKTRGQQVTLSCSPISGHRSVSWYQQTPGQGLQFLFEYFSETQRNKGNFPGRFSGRQFSNSRSEMNVSTLELGDSALYLCASGRRTGHNEQFFGPGTRLTVL.

The chain links TRBV9 to TRBJ2-5; 7 bases line up with TRBD1. Unmatched junction bases numbered 8, after V lost 3 bases and J lost 3 bases. Germline V gives CDR1 SGDLS, CDR2 YYNGEE. This CDR3 has 15 amino acids. The chain's CDR3 is CASSAGQAAEETQYF. DNA for the CDR3: TGTGCCAGCAGCGCCGGACAGGCCGCGGAAGAGACCCAGTACTTC.

The chain employs TRBV5-5 and TRBJ1-3; tentatively, D is TRBD1 (5 bases). The ends were cut back, 0 bases at V and 2 bases at J, with 9 bases in the middle. The CDR3 is made up of 15 amino acids. Germline V gives CDR1 SGHKS, CDR2 YYEKEE (reference sequence). The CDR3, as DNA: TGTGCCAGCAGCTTGGTCGCGACAGCTGGAAACACCATATATTTT. The encoded protein is CASSLVATAGNTIYF.

This rearrangement joins TRBV5-4 to TRBJ1-1, with D unclear. V lost 2 bases and J 0 bases, leaving 8 bases between the germline ends. Germline-derived CDR1 and CDR2 are SGHNT and YYREEE (reference sequence). The CDR3 consists of 14 residues. CDR3 in amino acids: CASSFYRMNTEAFF. The CDR3 DNA sequence: TGTGCCAGCAGCTTCTACCGTATGAACACTGAAGCTTTCTTT.

The chain recombines TRBV5-4 with TRBJ2-7, with TRBD2 matching 14 bases. Germline V gives CDR1 SGHNT, CDR2 YYREEE (reference sequence). The CDR3 totals 14 residues. The junction had 5 bases not matched to a gene; V was cut back by 10 bases and J by 2 bases. The CDR3 DNA follows: TGTGCCGGGGGACTAGCGGGGGTAGCCTACGAGCAGTACTTC. Residues: CAGGLAGVAYEQYF.

This clone was counted a single time. J is TRBJ2-3 and V is TRBV6-1; no clear D. The ends were cut back, 3 bases at V and 0 bases at J, with 4 bases in the middle. The germline V gene has CDR1 MNHNS and CDR2 SASEGT. CDR3 length: 13 residues. CDR3 in DNA: TGTGCCAGCAGTGACAGAAGCACAGATACGCAGTATTTT. Encoded protein: CASSDRSTDTQYF.

The gene calls are TRBV24-1 and TRBJ2-3, with D maybe TRBD2 (5 bases). V was pared by 4 bases and J by 0 bases, with 13 bases between. The CDR3 loop spans 16 amino acids. Germline loops: CDR1 KGHDR, CDR2 SFDVKD. CDR3 sequence reads: CATSDPGVSSTDTQYF. For the CDR3, the DNA is TGTGCCACCAGTGACCCCGGGGTCAGTAGCACAGATACGCAGTATTTT.

This sequence joins TRBV10-3 and TRBJ1-5, with TRBD1 matching over 7 bases. The CDR3 sequence is 14 residues long. From germline, CDR1 is ENHRY and CDR2 SYGVKD. The V and J ends lost 7 bases and 4 bases, in that order; junction bases with no gene match: 7. This chain's CDR3 is CAIKEGAGNQPQHF. The DNA for the CDR3 is TGTGCCATCAAAGAGGGGGCAGGGAATCAGCCCCAGCATTTT.

The chain has TRBV5-1 and TRBJ1-6; 10 bases are shared with TRBD1. This CDR3 comprises 17 residues. Germline CDR1 SGHRS, CDR2 YFSETQ. V shed 0 bases and J 10 bases; nucleotides not matched to a gene: 10. In DNA form, the CDR3 reads TGCGCCAGCAGCTTGGAGCTTTGGGACAGGGGAGGATCACCCCTCCACTTT. This codes for CASSLELWDRGGSPLHF.

This sequence joins TRBV4-2 and TRBJ2-2; 10 nucleotides match TRBD2. The germline CDR1 and CDR2 sequences are LGHNA and YNFKEQ. J gave up 7 bases and V 8 bases, and 7 bases lay outside the gene matches. The CDR3 consists of 14 residues. CDR3 nucleotide sequence: TGTGCCAGCGGGCTAGCGGGAGTGGGCGGGGAGCTGTTTTTT. Translation gives CASGLAGVGGELFF.

The chain links TRBV27 to TRBJ1-2; D unclear. The germline CDR1 and CDR2 sequences are MNHEY and SMNVEV (reference sequence). Deletions cut 0 bases from V and 1 base from J, with 6 bases between. The CDR3 length is 14 residues. For the CDR3, the DNA is TGTGCCAGCAGTTTATCTTCCCGTAACTATGGCTACACCTTC. This codes for CASSLSSRNYGYTF.

The chain couples TRBV25-1 to TRBJ1-2; tentatively, D is TRBD1 (6 bases). Germline CDR1 and CDR2: MGHDK and SYGVNS. CDR3 length: 14 residues. Trimming cost V 7 bases and J 4 bases, with 16 bases left between them. CDR3 in DNA: TGTGCCAGCATGGGTCAGGGGTTCTCCTATGGCTACACCTTC. This translates into CASMGQGFSYGYTF.

The sample holds a few counts of this clone. This chain joins TRBV10-1 and TRBJ2-7, with 7 positions matching TRBD2. CDR3 length: 14 amino acids. J lost 3 bases, V lost 2 bases, and 4 bases had no gene match. Germline CDR1 is WNHNN and CDR2 is SYGVQD (reference sequence). As DNA, the CDR3 is TGCGCCAGCAGTGAGGCGGGAGAAGTCTACGAGCAGTACTTC. Translation: CASSEAGEVYEQYF.

Here the CDR3 DNA reads TGTGCCAGCAGCCACAGAGGGCAGTCCCAAGAGACCCAGTACTTC. It translates to CASSHRGQSQETQYF. The chain uses TRBV3-1 (or the pseudogene TRBV3-2) and TRBJ2-5, with a weak D call TRBD2 (5 bases). This CDR3 comprises 15 residues. CDR1 is LGHDT, CDR2 YNNKEL, per germline (reference sequence). V was pared by 3 bases and J by 1 base, with 12 bases between.

The chain carries TRBV24-1 and TRBJ2-3; D not resolved. Looked up from germline, CDR1 is KGHDR and CDR2 is SFDVKD. The CDR3 contains 14 residues. V was clipped by 7 bases and J by 6 bases, with 16 bases between them. CDR3 DNA sequence: TGTGCCACCAGCGCCTCGGTTGGTTTGGATACGCAGTATTTT. Its translation: CATSASVGLDTQYF.

This clone was detected a few times. The chain links TRBV4-1 to TRBJ2-2; TRBD1 aligns across 9 bases. The CDR3 has 16 amino acids. V lost 1 base to trimming and J lost 3 bases; unmatched junction nucleotides: 3. Germline V CDR1 and CDR2: MGHRA, YSYEKL. This CDR3 reads CASSQAGQGDTGELFF. CDR3 nucleotide sequence: TGCGCCAGCAGCCAAGCGGGACAGGGAGACACCGGGGAGCTGTTTTTT.